These 12 T cell receptor beta chains were sequenced from one sample in a study of shared clonotypes between healthy human individuals. The method was immunoSEQ multiplex PCR; TCRdb's version includes in-frame clones alone and lacks a portion of them. This table has roughly 500,000 clones, about 85% appearing once. What was sequenced was PBMCs. These receptors came from a woman in her thirties or forties in good health. Some clones in this sample may be carry-over from other donors' samples.

In its sample, this clone was seen many times. The chain joins TRBV28 to TRBJ2-2, with TRBD1 as a possible D gene (5 bases). CDR3 size: 16 residues. V dropped 9 bases and J dropped 0 bases, with 17 bases sitting between them. CDR1 and CDR2 (germline): MDHEN, SYDVKM. CDR3 nucleotides: TGTGCCAGTCCTCCTTCGATGGACACGAACACCGGGGAGCTGTTTTTT. Protein product: CASPPSMDTNTGELFF.

The chain employs TRBV6-6 and TRBJ2-2; TRBD2 aligns across 7 bases. Losses at the gene ends were 11 bases for V and 5 bases for J; bases not matched to a gene: 5. CDR1 and CDR2 from the germline V gene are MNHNY and SVGAGI (reference sequence). The CDR3 is made up of 12 amino acids. CDR3 protein: CAGRVWTGELFF. Written as DNA, the CDR3 is TGTGCCGGGAGGGTATGGACCGGGGAGCTGTTTTTT.

J is TRBJ2-2 and V is TRBV29-1; a possible D gene is TRBD1 (6 bases). Germline lookup yields CDR1 SQVTM and CDR2 ANQGSEA. V dropped 5 bases and J dropped 0 bases, with 10 bases sitting between them. The CDR3 consists of 14 residues. CDR3 DNA sequence: TGCAGCGTTATTGACAGGACGAACACCGGGGAGCTGTTTTTT. Its protein is CSVIDRTNTGELFF.

With regard to this clone: A far larger clone is only one base removed, so a read error is likely. Other DNA sequences in the same sample also yield this CDR3. J is TRBJ2-2 and V is TRBV28; D perhaps matches TRBD2 (5 bases). Trimming pared 4 bases from V and 2 bases from J, leaving 11 bases between. Per the germline V gene, CDR1 is MDHEN and CDR2 is SYDVKM. This CDR3 is 15 amino acids long. The CDR3 DNA reads as TGTGCCAGCAGTTCTACTAGTGACAACACCGGGGAGCTGTTTTTT. This sequence encodes CASSSTSDNTGELFF. Supplemented by reference TRBV28 and TRBJ2-2, the full variable domain reads DVKVTQSSRYLVKRTGEKVFLECVQDMDHENMFWYRQDPGLGLRLIYFSYDVKMKEKGDIPEGYSVSREKKERFSLILESASTNQTSMYLCASSSTSDNTGELFFGEGSRLTVL.

V and J are TRBV28 and TRBJ2-7; 8 bases agree with TRBD1. Losses at the gene ends were 3 bases for V and 1 base for J; bases not matched to a gene: 11. CDR1 is MDHEN, CDR2 SYDVKM, per germline. The length of the CDR3 is 17 residues. CDR3 coding DNA: TGTGCCAGCAGTTTTTCCCGGGGGACAGGCCCTTCCTACGAGCAGTACTTC. It codes for CASSFSRGTGPSYEQYF.

The chain combines TRBV27 with TRBJ2-1; TRBD2 matches at 8 bases. This CDR3 comprises 14 residues. CDR1 and CDR2 (germline): MNHEY, SMNVEV (reference sequence). V shed 3 bases and J 8 bases; nucleotides not matched to a gene: 6. The CDR3 DNA is TGTGCCAGCAGTTTGGGAGCGGGAGACTATGAGCAGTTCTTC. It translates to CASSLGAGDYEQFF.

The V call is TRBV11-2, the J call TRBJ2-2; tentatively, D is TRBD1 or TRBD2 (5 bases each). The CDR3 has 15 amino acids. Deletions cut 3 bases from V and 5 bases from J, with 13 bases between. CDR1 is SGHAT and CDR2 is FQNNGV in the germline V gene. CDR3 sequence reads: CASSFMSGSTGELFF. The CDR3 region has the DNA TGTGCCAGCAGCTTTATGTCAGGGAGTACCGGGGAGCTGTTTTTT.

The genes are TRBV7-2 and TRBJ1-3, with a weak D call TRBD1 (6 bases). The CDR3 has 15 amino acids. Between the trimmed V and J ends, which lost 5 bases and 4 bases, there was a span of 15 bases. Germline assignment: CDR1 SGHTA and CDR2 FQGNSA. The CDR3 protein is CASSQRTGSGNTIYF. The CDR3 DNA reads TGTGCCAGCAGCCAACGAACAGGGTCAGGAAACACCATATATTTT.

V usage is TRBV19 and J usage is TRBJ2-7, with unresolved D. CDR1 LNHDA and CDR2 SQIVND come from the germline V gene (reference sequence). This CDR3 region has 15 residues. The germline V and J ends were trimmed by 1 base and 3 bases, with 13 bases remaining between them. CDR3 nucleotide sequence: TGTGCCAGTAGTATAGGTACGGCACCCAACTACGAGCAGTACTTC. Translating it yields CASSIGTAPNYEQYF.

The chain employs TRBV6-5 and TRBJ2-2; TRBD1 aligns across 8 bases. Germline lookup yields CDR1 MNHEY and CDR2 SVGAGI. Trimming at V came to 4 bases and at J to 1 base, leaving 5 bases not matched to a gene. The CDR3 extends over 16 amino acids. CDR3 sequence reads: CASSWEDRVNTGELFF. CDR3 sequence (DNA): TGTGCCAGCAGTTGGGAGGACAGGGTGAACACCGGGGAGCTGTTTTTT.

This chain links TRBV5-6 with TRBJ2-2; 11 bases map to TRBD1. CDR1 is SGHDT, CDR2 YYEEEE, per germline. V lost 1 base and J lost 1; bases outside the gene matches: 6. The CDR3 covers 18 residues. The DNA of the CDR3 is TGTGCCAGCAGCTTGTTGGGACAGGGGGTTGTGAACACCGGGGAGCTGTTTTTT. Amino acid sequence: CASSLLGQGVVNTGELFF.

The rearrangement joins TRBV20-1 to TRBJ1-1; D is unresolved. The CDR3 runs to 11 residues. V was trimmed by 4 bases and J by 5 bases, leaving 8 bases between them. Germline values: CDR1 DFQATT, CDR2 SNEGSKA (reference sequence). DNA of the CDR3: TGCAGTGCTAACGGGGTTACTGAAGCTTTCTTT. Protein product: CSANGVTEAFF.